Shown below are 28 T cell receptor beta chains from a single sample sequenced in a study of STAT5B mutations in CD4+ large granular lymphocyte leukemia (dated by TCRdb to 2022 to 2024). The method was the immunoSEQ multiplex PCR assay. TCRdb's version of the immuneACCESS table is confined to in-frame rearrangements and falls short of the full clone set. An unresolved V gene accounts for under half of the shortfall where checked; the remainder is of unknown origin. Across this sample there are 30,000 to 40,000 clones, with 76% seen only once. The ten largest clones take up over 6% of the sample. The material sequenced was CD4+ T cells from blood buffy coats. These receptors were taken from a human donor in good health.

Here the CDR3 DNA reads TGTGCCAGCAGAAGGGACAGACGGGGCGAGCAGTACTTC. Translating gives CASRRDRRGEQYF. The chain uses TRBV6-5 and TRBJ2-7; 7 bases are a match to TRBD1. This CDR3 region has 13 residues. The germline V gene has CDR1 MNHEY and CDR2 SVGAGI. The V segment lost 6 bases and the J segment 6 bases; nucleotides outside the gene matches: 8.

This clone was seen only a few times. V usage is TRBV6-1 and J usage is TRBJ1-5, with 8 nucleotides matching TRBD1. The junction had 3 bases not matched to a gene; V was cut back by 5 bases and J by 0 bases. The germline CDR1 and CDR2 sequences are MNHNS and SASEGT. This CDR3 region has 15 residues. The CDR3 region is CASSRDRLSNQPQHF. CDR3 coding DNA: TGTGCCAGCAGTAGGGACAGGCTTAGCAATCAGCCCCAGCATTTT.

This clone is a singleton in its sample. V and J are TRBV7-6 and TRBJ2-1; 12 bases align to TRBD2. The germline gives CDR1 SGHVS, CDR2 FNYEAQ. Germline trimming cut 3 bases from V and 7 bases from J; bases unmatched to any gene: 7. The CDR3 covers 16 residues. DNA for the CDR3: TGTGCCAGCAGCTTCATGGGACTAGCGGGCGGTAATGAGCAGTTCTTC. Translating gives CASSFMGLAGGNEQFF.

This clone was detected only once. The CDR3 DNA sequence: TGTGCCAGTAGTACCTCCGGGACAGGGGCCGCAACTAATGAAAAACTGTTTTTT. Translated: CASSTSGTGAATNEKLFF. V and J are TRBV19 and TRBJ1-4; 10 bases agree with TRBD1. Germline trimming cut 4 bases from V and 0 bases from J; bases unmatched to any gene: 8. Germline V gene lookup returns CDR1 LNHDA and CDR2 SQIVND (reference sequence). This CDR3 spans 18 amino acids.

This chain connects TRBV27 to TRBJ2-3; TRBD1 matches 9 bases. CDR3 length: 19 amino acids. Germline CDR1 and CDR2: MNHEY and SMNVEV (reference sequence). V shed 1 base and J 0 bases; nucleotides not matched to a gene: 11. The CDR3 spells CASSLLGRTGTGSTDTQYF. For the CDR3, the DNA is TGTGCCAGCAGTTTATTGGGACGGACCGGGACAGGGAGCACAGATACGCAGTATTTT.

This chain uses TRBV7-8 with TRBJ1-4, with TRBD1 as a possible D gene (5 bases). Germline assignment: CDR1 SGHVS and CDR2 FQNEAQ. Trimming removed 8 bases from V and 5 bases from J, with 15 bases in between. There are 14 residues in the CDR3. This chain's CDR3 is CASFDGDRNEKLFF. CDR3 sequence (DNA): TGTGCCAGCTTTGACGGGGACCGGAATGAAAAACTGTTTTTT.

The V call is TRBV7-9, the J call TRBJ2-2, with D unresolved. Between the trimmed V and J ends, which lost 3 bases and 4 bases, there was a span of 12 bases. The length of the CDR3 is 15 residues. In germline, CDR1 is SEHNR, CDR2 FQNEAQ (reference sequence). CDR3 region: CASSFPRTRTGELFF. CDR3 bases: TGTGCCAGCAGCTTCCCCCGGACCCGCACCGGGGAGCTGTTTTTT. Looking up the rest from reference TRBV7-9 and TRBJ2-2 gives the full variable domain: DTGVSQNPRHKITKRGQNVTFRCDPISEHNRLYWYRQTLGQGPEFLTYFQNEAQLEKSRLLSDRFSAERPKGSFSTLEIQRTEQGDSAMYLCASSFPRTRTGELFFGEGSRLTVL.

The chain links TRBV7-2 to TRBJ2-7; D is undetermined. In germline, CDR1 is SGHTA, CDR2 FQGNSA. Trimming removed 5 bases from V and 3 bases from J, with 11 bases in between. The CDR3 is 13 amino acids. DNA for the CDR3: TGTGCCAGCAGCCGAGACACAAGCTACGAGCAGTACTTC. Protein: CASSRDTSYEQYF.

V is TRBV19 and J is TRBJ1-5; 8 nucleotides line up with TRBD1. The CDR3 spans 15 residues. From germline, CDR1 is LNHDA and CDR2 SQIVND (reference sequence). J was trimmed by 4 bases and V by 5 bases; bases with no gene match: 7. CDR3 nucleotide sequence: TGTGCCAGTAGTGATCGACAGGGGAGGAATCAGCCCCAGCATTTT. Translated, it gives CASSDRQGRNQPQHF.

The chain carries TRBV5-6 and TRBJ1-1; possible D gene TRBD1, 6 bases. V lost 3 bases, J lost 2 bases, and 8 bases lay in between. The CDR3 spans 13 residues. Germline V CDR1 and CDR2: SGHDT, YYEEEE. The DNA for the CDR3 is TGTGCCAGCAGCTGGGACACCAACACTGAAGCTTTCTTT. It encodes CASSWDTNTEAFF.

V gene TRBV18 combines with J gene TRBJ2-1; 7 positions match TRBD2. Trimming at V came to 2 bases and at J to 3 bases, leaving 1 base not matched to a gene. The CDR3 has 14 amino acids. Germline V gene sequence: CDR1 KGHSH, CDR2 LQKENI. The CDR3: CASSPTGGYNEQFF. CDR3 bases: TGTGCCAGCTCACCAACGGGGGGCTACAATGAGCAGTTCTTC.

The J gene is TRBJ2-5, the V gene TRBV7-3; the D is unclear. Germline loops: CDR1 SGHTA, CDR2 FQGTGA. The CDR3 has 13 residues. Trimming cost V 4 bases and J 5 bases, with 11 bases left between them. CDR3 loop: CASSSRPRETQYF. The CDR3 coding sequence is TGTGCCAGCAGCTCACGGCCCAGGGAGACCCAGTACTTC.

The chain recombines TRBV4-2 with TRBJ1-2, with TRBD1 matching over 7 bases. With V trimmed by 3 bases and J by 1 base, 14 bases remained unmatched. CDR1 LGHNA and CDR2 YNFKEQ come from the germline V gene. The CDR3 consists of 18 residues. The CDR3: CASSQPTGAGPINYGYTF. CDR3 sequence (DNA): TGTGCCAGCAGCCAGCCAACAGGGGCGGGACCGATTAACTATGGCTACACCTTC.

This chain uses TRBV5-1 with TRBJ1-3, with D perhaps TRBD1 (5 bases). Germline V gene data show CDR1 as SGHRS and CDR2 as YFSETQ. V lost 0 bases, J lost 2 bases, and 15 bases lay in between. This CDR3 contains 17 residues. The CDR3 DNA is TGCGCCAGCAGCTTGGGATACCCTCAAGGGGCTGGAAACACCATATATTTT. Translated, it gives CASSLGYPQGAGNTIYF.

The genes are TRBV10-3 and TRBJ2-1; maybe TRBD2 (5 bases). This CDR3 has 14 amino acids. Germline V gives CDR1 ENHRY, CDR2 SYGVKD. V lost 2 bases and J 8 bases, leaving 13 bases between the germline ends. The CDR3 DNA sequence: TGTGCCATCAGTGAGGGGTCTAGCATATATGAGCAGTTCTTC. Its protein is CAISEGSSIYEQFF.

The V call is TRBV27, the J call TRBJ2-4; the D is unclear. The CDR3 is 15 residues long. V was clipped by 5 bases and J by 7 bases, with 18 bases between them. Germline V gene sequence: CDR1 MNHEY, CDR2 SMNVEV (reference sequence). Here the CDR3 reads CASSPTTRSTNIQYF. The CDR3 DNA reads TGTGCCAGCAGTCCCACCACGCGGAGTACGAACATTCAGTACTTC.

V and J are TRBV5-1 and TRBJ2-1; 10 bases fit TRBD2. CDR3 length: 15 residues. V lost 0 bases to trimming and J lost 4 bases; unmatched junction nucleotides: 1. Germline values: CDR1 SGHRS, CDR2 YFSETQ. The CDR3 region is CASSLGLAGYNEQFF. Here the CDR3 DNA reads TGCGCCAGCAGCTTGGGACTAGCGGGTTACAATGAGCAGTTCTTC.

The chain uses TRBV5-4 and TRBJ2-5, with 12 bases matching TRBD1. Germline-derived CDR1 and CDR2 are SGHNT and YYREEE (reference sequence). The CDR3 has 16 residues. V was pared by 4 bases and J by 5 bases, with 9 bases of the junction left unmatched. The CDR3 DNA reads TGTGCCAGCAGCCCGGGGGACAGGGGGCGGTCGGAGACCCAGTACTTC. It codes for CASSPGDRGRSETQYF.

CDR3 amino acids: CASSTDGSSYEQYF. The CDR3 DNA reads as TGCGCCAGCAGCACGGACGGGAGCTCCTACGAGCAGTACTTC. The chain carries TRBV5-1 and TRBJ2-7; possible D gene TRBD2, 6 bases. The CDR3 is made up of 14 amino acids. The V end lost 4 bases, the J end lost 0 bases, and 11 bases lay between the germline ends. Looked up from germline, CDR1 is SGHRS and CDR2 is YFSETQ.

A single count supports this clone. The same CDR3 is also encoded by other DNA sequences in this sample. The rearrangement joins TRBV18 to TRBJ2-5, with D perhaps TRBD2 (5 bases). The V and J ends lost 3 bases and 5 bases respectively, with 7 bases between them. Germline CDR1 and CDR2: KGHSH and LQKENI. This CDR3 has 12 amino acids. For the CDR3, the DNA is TGTGCCAGCTCACCTAGCGATGAGACCCAGTACTTC. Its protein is CASSPSDETQYF.

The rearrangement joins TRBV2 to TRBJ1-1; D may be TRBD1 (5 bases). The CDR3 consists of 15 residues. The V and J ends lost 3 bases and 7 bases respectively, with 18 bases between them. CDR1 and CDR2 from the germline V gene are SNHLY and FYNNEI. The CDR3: CASSEHTGGRGEAFF. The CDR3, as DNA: TGTGCCAGCAGTGAGCATACAGGCGGGCGGGGTGAAGCTTTCTTT.

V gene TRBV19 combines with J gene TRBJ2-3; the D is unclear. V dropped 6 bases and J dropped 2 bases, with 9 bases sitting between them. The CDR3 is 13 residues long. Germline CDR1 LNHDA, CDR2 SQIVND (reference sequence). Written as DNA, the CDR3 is TGTGCCAGTAGAATCCCTAACACAGATACGCAGTATTTT. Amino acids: CASRIPNTDTQYF.

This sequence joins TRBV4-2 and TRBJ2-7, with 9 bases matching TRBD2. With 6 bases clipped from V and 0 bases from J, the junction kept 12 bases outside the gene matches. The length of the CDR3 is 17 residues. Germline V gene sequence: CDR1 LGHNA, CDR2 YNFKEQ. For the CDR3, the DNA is TGTGCCAGCAGTCCTCAGGCGGGGGGGGATCCCTCCTACGAGCAGTACTTC. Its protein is CASSPQAGGDPSYEQYF.

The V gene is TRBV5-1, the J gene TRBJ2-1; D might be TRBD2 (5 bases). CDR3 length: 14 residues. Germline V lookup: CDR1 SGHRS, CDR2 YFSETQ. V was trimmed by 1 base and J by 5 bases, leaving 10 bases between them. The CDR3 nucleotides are TGCGCCAGCAGCTTGAGGAGCGGCCACAATGAGCAGTTCTTC. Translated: CASSLRSGHNEQFF.

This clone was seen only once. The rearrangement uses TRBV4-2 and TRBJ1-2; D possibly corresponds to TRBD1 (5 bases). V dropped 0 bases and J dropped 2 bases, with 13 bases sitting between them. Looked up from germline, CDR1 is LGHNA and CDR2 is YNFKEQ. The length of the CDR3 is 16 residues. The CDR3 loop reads CASSQDGGRGNYGYTF. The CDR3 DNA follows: TGTGCCAGCAGCCAAGATGGGGGGAGGGGAAACTATGGCTACACCTTC.

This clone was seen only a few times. CDR3 DNA: TGTGCCAGCAGCCGTGAGGAGGGCGGGGAGCTGTTTTTT. Encoded protein: CASSREEGGELFF. The chain uses TRBV7-2 and TRBJ2-2, with TRBD2 as a possible D gene (6 bases). The CDR3 consists of 13 residues. Germline values: CDR1 SGHTA, CDR2 FQGNSA. V was cut by 5 bases and J by 7 bases, with 11 bases left in between.

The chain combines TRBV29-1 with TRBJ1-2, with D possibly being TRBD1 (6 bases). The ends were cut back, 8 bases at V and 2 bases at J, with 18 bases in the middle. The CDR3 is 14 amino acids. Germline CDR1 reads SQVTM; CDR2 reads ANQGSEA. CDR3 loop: CSTWDNQANYGYTF. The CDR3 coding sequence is TGCAGCACATGGGACAATCAAGCGAACTATGGCTACACCTTC.

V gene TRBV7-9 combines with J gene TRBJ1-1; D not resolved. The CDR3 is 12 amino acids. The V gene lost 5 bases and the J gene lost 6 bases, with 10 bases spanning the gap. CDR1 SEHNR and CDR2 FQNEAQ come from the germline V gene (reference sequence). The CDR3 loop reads CASSRSTAEAFF. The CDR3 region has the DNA TGTGCCAGCAGCCGATCCACTGCTGAAGCTTTCTTT. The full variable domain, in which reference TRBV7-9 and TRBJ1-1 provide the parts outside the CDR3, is DTGVSQNPRHKITKRGQNVTFRCDPISEHNRLYWYRQTLGQGPEFLTYFQNEAQLEKSRLLSDRFSAERPKGSFSTLEIQRTEQGDSAMYLCASSRSTAEAFFGQGTRLTVV.